Below, 13 T cell receptor beta chains from the same sample are listed, as sequenced in a study of T cells after yellow fever vaccination. TCRdb reprocessed the 5' RACE reads via MiXCR and lists one record per CDR3 protein. This sample has about 140,000 distinct CDR3 sequences, with under 8% found just once. The starting material was CD4+ T cells sorted from PBMCs, obtained 10 days after the yellow fever booster vaccination. These TCRs come from a man aged 30 to 45 who received the YFV17D yellow fever vaccine.

This clonotype was seen at least ten times. The chain joins TRBV11-2 to TRBJ2-2; TRBD1 agrees at 7 bases. This CDR3 region has 14 residues. After removal of 2 bases from V and 5 bases from J, the junction contained 2 bases not matched to a gene. Germline V gene sequence: CDR1 SGHAT, CDR2 FQNNGV. The chain's CDR3 is CASSLQGVTGELFF. Here the CDR3 DNA reads TGTGCCAGCAGCTTACAGGGGGTGACCGGGGAGCTGTTTTTT. Looking up the rest from reference TRBV11-2 and TRBJ2-2 gives the full variable domain: EAGVAQSPRYKIIEKRQSVAFWCNPISGHATLYWYQQILGQGPKLLIQFQNNGVVDDSQLPKDRFSAERLKGVDSTLKIQPAKLEDSAVYLCASSLQGVTGELFFGEGSRLTVL.

This clonotype occurred many times. This chain joins TRBV5-1 and TRBJ2-7, with 7 nucleotides matching TRBD2. The CDR3 length is 16 residues. J gave up 3 bases and V 4 bases, and 13 bases lay outside the gene matches. Germline V gene data show CDR1 as SGHRS and CDR2 as YFSETQ. The CDR3 protein is CASSPEGAGELYEQYF. For the CDR3, the DNA is TGCGCCAGCAGCCCTGAGGGTGCGGGAGAACTCTACGAGCAGTACTTC.

This clonotype was counted at least ten times. The V and J genes are TRBV12-3 or TRBV12-4 and TRBJ1-2; D gene ambiguous. Between the trimmed V and J ends, which lost 5 bases and 7 bases, there was a span of 14 bases. The CDR3 totals 13 residues. This CDR3 reads CASSLGRSVGYTF. In nucleotides, the CDR3 is TGTGCCAGCAGTCTTGGACGGAGTGTTGGCTACACCTTC.

This clonotype was recorded many times. The chain has TRBV6-2 or TRBV6-3 and TRBJ2-2, with 10 bases aligning to TRBD2. Germline-derived CDR1 and CDR2 are MNHEY and SVGEGT. After removal of 6 bases from V and 1 base from J, the junction contained 2 bases not matched to a gene. The CDR3 has 15 amino acids. The CDR3 loop is CASSPSGRNTGELFF. DNA of the CDR3: TGTGCCAGCAGCCCTAGCGGGAGGAACACCGGGGAGCTGTTTTTT.

V is TRBV7-8 and J is TRBJ1-1, with D maybe TRBD1 (6 bases). V lost 4 bases and J 5 bases, leaving 17 bases between the germline ends. The CDR3 extends over 15 amino acids. Germline CDR1 is SGHVS and CDR2 is FQNEAQ. CDR3 DNA sequence: TGTGCCAGCAGCTCATATAACAGGGATGGAACTGAAGCTTTCTTT. It specifies CASSSYNRDGTEAFF.

This clonotype was detected a few times. The chain employs TRBV11-2 and TRBJ2-3; D not certain. V was trimmed by 1 base and J by 7 bases, leaving 15 bases between them. CDR1 is SGHAT and CDR2 is FQNNGV in the germline V gene. The CDR3 is 15 amino acids. The CDR3 protein is CASSLATVVINTQYF. The CDR3 coding sequence is TGTGCCAGCAGCTTAGCCACCGTAGTTATCAATACGCAGTATTTT.

The chain recombines TRBV20-1 with TRBJ1-1, with a weak D call TRBD1 (6 bases). Between the trimmed V and J ends, which lost 6 bases and 8 bases, there was a span of 13 bases. CDR3 length: 11 residues. CDR1 is DFQATT, CDR2 SNEGSKA, per germline (reference sequence). CDR3 bases: TGCAGTGCCCAGGGGAGGGGGGAAGCTTTCTTT. This sequence encodes CSAQGRGEAFF.

This clonotype has at least ten counts. CDR3 coding DNA: TGCAGCGTTGGGGGGGGTCAAACTAATGAAAAACTGTTTTTT. It encodes CSVGGGQTNEKLFF. V is TRBV29-1 and J is TRBJ1-4, with D perhaps TRBD1 (5 bases). Deletions cut 4 bases from V and 1 base from J, with 10 bases between. The CDR3 sequence is 14 residues long. Germline V CDR1 and CDR2: SQVTM, ANQGSEA.

This clonotype has ten or more counts. The chain recombines TRBV20-1 with TRBJ2-1, with 8 positions matching TRBD2. V was clipped by 4 bases and J by 7 bases; unmatched bases: 9. Per the germline V gene, CDR1 is DFQATT and CDR2 is SNEGSKA (reference sequence). This CDR3 spans 14 amino acids. CDR3 bases: TGCAGTGCTATCAGAGCGGGAGTTGCAAATGAGCAGTTCTTC. This codes for CSAIRAGVANEQFF.

This clonotype was recorded at least ten times. The V call is TRBV6-2 or TRBV6-3, the J call TRBJ2-7, with TRBD2 matching over 11 bases. The CDR3 sequence is 16 residues long. The trim removed 4 bases at V and 2 bases at J, leaving 7 bases unmatched. Germline V CDR1 and CDR2: MNHEY, SVGEGT. For the CDR3, the DNA is TGTGCCAGCAGTTCTGCGACTAGCGGGAACACCTACGAGCAGTACTTC. Translation gives CASSSATSGNTYEQYF.

In its sample, this clonotype was seen many times. The V gene is TRBV9, the J gene TRBJ2-5, with 7 bases matching TRBD2. Germline CDR1 and CDR2: SGDLS and YYNGEE. V was clipped by 4 bases and J by 4 bases; unmatched bases: 7. CDR3 length equals 14 residues. CDR3 coding DNA: TGTGCCAGCAGCCCAACCGCGGGGGTAGAGACCCAGTACTTC. Its protein product is CASSPTAGVETQYF.

The table lists this clonotype with many counts. This chain joins TRBV11-2 and TRBJ2-7; 13 bases fit TRBD2. The V and J ends lost 1 base and 4 bases, in that order; junction bases with no gene match: 10. From germline, CDR1 is SGHAT and CDR2 FQNNGV. The CDR3 extends over 18 amino acids. Here the CDR3 DNA reads TGTGCCAGCAGCTTAGTTTTGAGGACTAGCGGGAGAGTATACGAGCAGTACTTC. This translates into CASSLVLRTSGRVYEQYF. Variable domain in full (rest from reference TRBV11-2 and TRBJ2-7): EAGVAQSPRYKIIEKRQSVAFWCNPISGHATLYWYQQILGQGPKLLIQFQNNGVVDDSQLPKDRFSAERLKGVDSTLKIQPAKLEDSAVYLCASSLVLRTSGRVYEQYFGPGTRLTVT.

This clonotype was found many times. This chain connects TRBV12-3 or TRBV12-4 to TRBJ2-7; possibly TRBD1 or TRBD2 for D (5 bases each). This CDR3 has 13 residues. V lost 6 bases and J 2 bases, leaving 11 bases between the germline ends. The CDR3 bases are TGTGCCAGCAGCCAGGGACGTGCCTACGAGCAGTACTTC. Its protein product is CASSQGRAYEQYF.